This T cell receptor beta chain emerged from a study of shared clonotypes between healthy human individuals. The CDR3 consists of 12 residues. From germline, CDR1 is SGDLS and CDR2 YYNGEE. V dropped 0 bases and J dropped 7 bases, with 7 bases sitting between them. Study findings and constraints: Shared clonotypes across all four donors exceeded non-shared ones in generation probability. Expectations were that clonotype sharing among donors would be affected by sequencing depth. Naive CD4 clonotype sharing across four donors was about 5%.

Libraries were prepared by immunoSEQ multiplex PCR; TCRdb keeps only in-frame clonotypes and omits some of them. This table has some 2,500,000 clones, 93% appearing once. Remarks on this clone: Its cognate antigen is unknown.

It was into CD45RA+ naive and CD45RA-negative memory subsets that the CD4+ cells were split. Sequenced material: naive CD4+ T cells from PBMCs. Specified subset: CD45RA+ positively selected. The V call is TRBV9, the J call TRBJ1-1; perhaps TRBD1 as D (5 bases). This receptor was obtained from a man younger than 35 in good health. Some clones in this sample may be carry-over from other donors' samples. CDR3 amino acids: CASSVERGEAFF. CDR3 sequence (DNA): TGTGCCAGCAGCGTAGAAAGGGGTGAAGCTTTCTTT.